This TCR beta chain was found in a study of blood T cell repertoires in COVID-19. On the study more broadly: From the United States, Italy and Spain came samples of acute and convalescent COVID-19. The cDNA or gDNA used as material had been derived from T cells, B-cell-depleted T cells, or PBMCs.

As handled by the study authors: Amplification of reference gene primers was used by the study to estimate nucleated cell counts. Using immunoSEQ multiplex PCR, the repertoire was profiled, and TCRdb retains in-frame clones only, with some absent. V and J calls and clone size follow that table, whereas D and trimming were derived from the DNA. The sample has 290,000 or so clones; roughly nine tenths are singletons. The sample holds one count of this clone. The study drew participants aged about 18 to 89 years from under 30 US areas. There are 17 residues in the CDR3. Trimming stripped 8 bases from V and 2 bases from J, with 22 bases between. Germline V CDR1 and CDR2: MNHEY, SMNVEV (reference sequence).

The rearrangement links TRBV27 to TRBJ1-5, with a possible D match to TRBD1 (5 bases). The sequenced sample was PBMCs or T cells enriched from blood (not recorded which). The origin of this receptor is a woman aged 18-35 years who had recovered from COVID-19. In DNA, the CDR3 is TGTGCCAGCGGCGCGCCTGGGGTGGGGCGCGGCAATCAGCCCCAGCATTTT. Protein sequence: CASGAPGVGRGNQPQHF.